Included here is one TCR beta chain sequence, with context. What it binds is not known. The germline gives CDR1 MRHNA, CDR2 SNTAGT. Trimming cost V 10 bases and J 4 bases; bases outside gene matches: 11. The CDR3 is 15 residues long. This sample is drawn from a study of cytomegalovirus exposure and HLA in healthy donors. About the research overall: The 120 validation repertoires matched the approximately 700 first-cohort repertoires in platform, a later analysis reported.

Study results and caveats: Among TCR beta chains, those listed as cytomegalovirus-associated numbered 164. The authors confirmed in vitro that three CMV-associated chains were specific for CMV antigens.

TCRdb keeps only in-frame clones here, not all; method: immunoSEQ multiplex PCR. The sample shows over 50,000 clones, about 95% of them seen only once. The sequence came from a woman between 18 and 29 years old in good health and CMV-seronegative. The sample was PBMCs. The rearrangement uses TRBV6-4 and TRBJ2-3; 10 bases agree with TRBD2. CDR3 DNA: TGTGCCACGCGGGAGAGCGGGGGGGCCGCAGATACGCAGTATTTT. Encoded protein: CATRESGGAADTQYF.